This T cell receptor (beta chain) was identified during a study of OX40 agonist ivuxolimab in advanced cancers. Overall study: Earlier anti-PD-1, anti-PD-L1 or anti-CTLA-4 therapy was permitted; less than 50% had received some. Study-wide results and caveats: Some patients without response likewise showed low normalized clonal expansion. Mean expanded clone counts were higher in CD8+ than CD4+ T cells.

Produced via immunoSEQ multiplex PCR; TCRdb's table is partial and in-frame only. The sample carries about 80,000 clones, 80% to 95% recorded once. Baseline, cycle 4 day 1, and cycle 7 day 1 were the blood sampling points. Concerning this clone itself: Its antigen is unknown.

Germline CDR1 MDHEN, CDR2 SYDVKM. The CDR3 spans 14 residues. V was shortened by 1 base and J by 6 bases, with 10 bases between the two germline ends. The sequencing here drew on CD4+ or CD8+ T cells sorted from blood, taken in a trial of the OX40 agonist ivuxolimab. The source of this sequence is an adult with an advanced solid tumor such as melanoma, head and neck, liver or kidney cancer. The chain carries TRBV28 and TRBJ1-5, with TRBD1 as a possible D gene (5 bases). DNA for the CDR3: TGTGCCAGCAGTTTATCCGACAGACCTCAGCCCCAGCATTTT. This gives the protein CASSLSDRPQPQHF.